The 3 T cell receptor delta chains listed next were all sequenced from one sample in a study of Vδ1+ human thymocytes. These receptors' targets are unknown. Regarding the study as a whole: Thymic TRG and TRD repertoires appeared highly polyclonal, with Gaussian CDR3 length distributions.

Extracted RNA was reverse transcribed into cDNA. CDR3 amplicons came from multiplex PCR with pooled V-gene forward and constant-region reverse primers. TCRdb processed the multiplex PCR reads again with the CATT caller. The sample lists around 26,000 delta-chain clones; 25% to 35% were seen once. Material for sequencing was Vdelta1+ gamma-delta thymocytes from the thymus. Subset indicated: FACS-sorted CD3+ TCRalphabeta- TCRVdelta1+ TCRVdelta2- thymocytes. The receptors were gathered from a boy under two years old who had congenital heart surgery.

About this clone: The sample contains more than one DNA sequence encoding this CDR3. V usage is TRDV1 and J usage is TRDJ1; no clear D gene. Germline assignment: CDR1 TSWWSYY and CDR2 QGS. V lost 0 bases and J 8 bases, leaving 22 bases between the germline ends. CDR3 length: 17 residues. The CDR3 protein is CALGELVFADRPLKLIF. DNA of the CDR3: TGTGCTCTTGGGGAACTCGTCTTCGCCGACCGCCCACTAAAACTCATCTTT.

For this clone: It may be a read error: a sequence one base away is much more abundant. This rearrangement joins TRDV1 to TRDJ1; 13 bases are shared with TRDD3. This CDR3 is built from 22 residues. V shed 1 base, J shed 0 bases, and the junction held 17 bases outside the gene matches. Looked up from germline, CDR1 is TSWWSYY and CDR2 is QGS. CDR3 sequence reads: CALGEPVPSSHWGIRYTDKLIF. CDR3 in DNA: TGTGCTCTTGGGGAACCGGTACCTTCTTCACACTGGGGGATACGGTACACCGATAAACTCATCTTT.

This clone has a handful of counts. This sample includes further DNA sequences coding for the same CDR3. The rearrangement links TRDV1 to TRDJ2; 8 bases are a match to TRDD3. The length of the CDR3 is 27 residues. The trim removed 2 bases at V and 0 bases at J, leaving 35 bases unmatched. Germline V gene lookup returns CDR1 TSWWSYY and CDR2 QGS. CDR3 residues: CALGEIGRPVLGPTGGLPRSLTAQLFF. In DNA form, the CDR3 reads TGTGCTCTTGGGGAAATAGGTCGGCCTGTGTTGGGGCCTACTGGGGGTTTACCGAGGTCTTTGACAGCACAACTCTTCTTT.